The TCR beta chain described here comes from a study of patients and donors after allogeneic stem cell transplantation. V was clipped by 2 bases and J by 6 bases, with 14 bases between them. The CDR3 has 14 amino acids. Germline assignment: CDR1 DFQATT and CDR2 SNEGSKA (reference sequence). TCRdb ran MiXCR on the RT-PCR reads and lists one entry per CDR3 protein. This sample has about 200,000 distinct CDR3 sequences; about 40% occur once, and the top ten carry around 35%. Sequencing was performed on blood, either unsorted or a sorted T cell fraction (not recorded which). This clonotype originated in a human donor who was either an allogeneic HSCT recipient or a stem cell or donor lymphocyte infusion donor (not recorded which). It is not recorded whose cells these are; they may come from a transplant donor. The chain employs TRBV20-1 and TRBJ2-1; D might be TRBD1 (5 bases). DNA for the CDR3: TGCAGTGCTAGACTGGGGCCGGTTCGCAATGAGCAGTTCTTC. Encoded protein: CSARLGPVRNEQFF.